This T cell receptor (beta chain) appears in the sequencing data of a study of OX40 agonist ivuxolimab in advanced cancers. The study, taken as a whole, reports: Some of the nonresponding patients also showed low levels of normalized T-cell clonal expansion. The expanded peripheral T cells' antigen specificity was not determined.

As for this clone: Antigen unknown.

This CDR3 is 15 amino acids long. Germline V lookup: CDR1 SEHNR, CDR2 FQNEAQ (reference sequence). Trimming removed 6 bases from V and 2 bases from J; junction bases left unmatched: 6. Produced via immunoSEQ multiplex PCR; TCRdb's table is partial and in-frame only. Of around 43,000 clones in the sample, around nine tenths were seen once. Patients who had autoimmune disease history or got systemic immunosuppression were left out. Blood draws occurred at baseline, cycle 4 day 1, and cycle 7 day 1. The TCR was taken from an adult with an advanced solid tumor such as melanoma, head and neck, liver or kidney cancer. This chain uses TRBV7-9 with TRBJ2-1; 8 bases map to TRBD1. Specimen: CD4+ or CD8+ T cells sorted from blood, collected in a trial of the OX40 agonist ivuxolimab. The CDR3 sequence is CASSPDRGPYNEQFF. As DNA, the CDR3 is TGTGCCAGCAGTCCCGACAGGGGACCCTACAATGAGCAGTTCTTC.